This T cell receptor beta chain was observed in a study of blood T cell repertoires in COVID-19 (dated by TCRdb to 2020 to 2022). For context, the study as a whole: Collaborator samples came from the United States, Italy and Spain and covered acute and convalescent phases of COVID-19. Samples were obtained from the ongoing ImmuneRACE study (first 160 participants) and from 950 to 1,500 subjects provided by 6 global collaborators. The repertoires were released in a freely available public database meant as a resource for research on the immune response to SARS-CoV-2. Sample metadata almost always included a de-identified subject ID, COVID-19 status, age in years and sex. The dataset comprised deeply sampled blood TCRbeta repertoires from subjects exposed to, actively infected with, or recovered from COVID-19. Where available, HLA class I and class II types were taken from metadata supplied by the sample provider and were not determined by assay-based typing. The material from the prospective study consisted of cDNA or gDNA derived from T cells, B-cell-depleted T cells, or PBMCs. Beyond this particular receptor, the publication reports: The quantity of clinical and demographic metadata differed by source and by participant and was supplied without curation.

TCRbeta CDR3 regions were amplified from genomic DNA by means of the immunoSEQ Assay, a bias-controlled multiplex PCR. In the authors' own workflow: Nucleated cell counts per sample were estimated from amplification of reference gene primers within the assay. Sequence reads were collapsed and filtered to measure the absolute abundance of every unique TCRbeta CDR3 rearrangement. For each sample, productive Simpson clonality was calculated by taking the square root of Simpson's diversity index across productive rearrangements. The clones in this table, taken by TCRdb from immuneACCESS, are in-frame only. Not every clone is retained; where verified, under half of the shortfall comes from an unresolved V gene, and the cause of the rest is unknown. From that table come the V and J calls and clone size; the DNA was used to work out D and trimming. This sample holds some 110,000 clones; roughly nine tenths were observed only once. About 1.9% of the sample belongs to the ten largest clones.

Turning to this clone: The antigen this receptor binds is unknown. Per-nucleotide qualities are absent, and no much larger clonotype sits a single base away.

The CDR3 measures 15 amino acids from cysteine to phenylalanine. The DNA shown is the 45-base CDR3, in frame from base 1. Trimmed from V: 7 bases; trimmed from J: 3 bases; junction bases lacking a gene match: 5. CDR1 and CDR2, per the germline V gene (reference sequence), are SEHNR and FQNEAQ. The collaborating institutions used their own protocols to collect whole blood in K2EDTA tubes. For TCRbeta analysis, collaborators shipped samples as frozen whole blood, isolated PBMCs, or DNA extracted from either of those sample types. The specimen sequenced was peripheral blood. The source of this sequence is a human donor with active COVID-19. The donor label of this sample is uncertain. Recombination connected TRBV7-9 to TRBJ2-1, with TRBD2 identical over 11 junction bases. The base sequence is TGTGCCAGCACCCGACTAGCGGGGATCTACAATGAGCAGTTCTTC. Its protein reads: CASTRLAGIYNEQFF.